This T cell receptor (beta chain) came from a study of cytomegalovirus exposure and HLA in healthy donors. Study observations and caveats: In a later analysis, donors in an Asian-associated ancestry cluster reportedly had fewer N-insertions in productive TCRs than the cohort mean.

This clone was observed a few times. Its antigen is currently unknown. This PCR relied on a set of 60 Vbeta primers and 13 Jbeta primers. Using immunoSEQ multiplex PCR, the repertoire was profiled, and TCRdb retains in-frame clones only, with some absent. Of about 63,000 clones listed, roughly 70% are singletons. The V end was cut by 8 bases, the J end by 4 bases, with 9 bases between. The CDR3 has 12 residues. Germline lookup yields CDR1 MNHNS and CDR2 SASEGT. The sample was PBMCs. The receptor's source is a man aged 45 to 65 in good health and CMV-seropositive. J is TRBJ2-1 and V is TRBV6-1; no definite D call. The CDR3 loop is CASFDLYNEQFF. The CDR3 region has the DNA TGTGCCAGCTTTGATCTATACAATGAGCAGTTCTTC.